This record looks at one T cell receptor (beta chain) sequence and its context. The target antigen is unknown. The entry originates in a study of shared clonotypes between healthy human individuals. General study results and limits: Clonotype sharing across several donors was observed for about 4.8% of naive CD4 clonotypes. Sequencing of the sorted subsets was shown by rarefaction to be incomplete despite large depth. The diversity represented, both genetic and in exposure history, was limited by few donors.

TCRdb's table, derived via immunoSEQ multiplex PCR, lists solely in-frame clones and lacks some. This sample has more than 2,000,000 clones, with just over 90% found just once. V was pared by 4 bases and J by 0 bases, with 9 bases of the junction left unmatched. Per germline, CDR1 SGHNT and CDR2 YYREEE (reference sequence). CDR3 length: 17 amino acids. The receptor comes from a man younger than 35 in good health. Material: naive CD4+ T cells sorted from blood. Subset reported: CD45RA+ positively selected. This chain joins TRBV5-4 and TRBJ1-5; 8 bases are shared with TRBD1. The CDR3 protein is CASSQQGGGYSNQPQHF. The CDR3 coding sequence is TGTGCCAGCAGCCAACAGGGGGGCGGGTATAGCAATCAGCCCCAGCATTTT.